Following are 9 T cell receptor beta chains from one sample sequenced in a study of Ad26.COV2.S vaccination and SARS-CoV-2 variants (dated by TCRdb to the early 2020s). The treatment or condition label corresponds to: 15 to 20 received Ad26.COV2.S at low or high dose, single or two shots; several received placebo; per-sample allocation not given. Repertoires of vaccine and placebo recipients were sequenced from samples taken on day 63 after the first injection. Library method: the immunoSEQ multiplex PCR assay. In TCRdb, the immuneACCESS table is reduced to in-frame sequences with V and J assigned. These tables do not hold every clone; where another copy was compared, an unresolved V gene accounts for under half, and the others remain unexplained. Across this sample there are 300,000 to 350,000 clones, with around 81% seen only once. The top ten clones comprise approximately 2% of the sample. The specimen comprised peripheral blood, sampled in a trial of Ad26.COV2.S vaccine versus placebo. The receptor set was obtained from a person between 18 and 60 years old who received the Ad26.COV2.S COVID-19 vaccine or a placebo.

The chain employs TRBV10-2 and TRBJ2-7, with a possible D match to TRBD2 (5 bases). CDR3 length: 17 amino acids. Germline V gene data show CDR1 as WSHSY and CDR2 as SAAADI. The germline V and J ends were trimmed by 2 bases and 0 bases, with 17 bases remaining between them. This CDR3 reads CASSEIGMEAPSYEQYF. The CDR3 region has the DNA TGCGCCAGCAGTGAGATCGGTATGGAGGCTCCCTCCTACGAGCAGTACTTC.

The chain has TRBV27 and TRBJ1-5, with D maybe TRBD1 (5 bases). In germline, CDR1 is MNHEY, CDR2 SMNVEV (reference sequence). The CDR3 has 16 amino acids. Trimming pared 5 bases from V and 0 bases from J, leaving 14 bases between. The CDR3 loop is CASSPGTPDSNQPQHF. The CDR3 coding sequence is TGTGCCAGCAGTCCAGGGACTCCAGATAGCAATCAGCCCCAGCATTTT.

The chain employs TRBV4-2 and TRBJ2-1, with D tentatively TRBD2 (7 bases). The CDR3 has 17 residues. V gave up 2 bases and J gave up 2 bases, with 16 bases separating them. From germline, CDR1 is LGHNA and CDR2 YNFKEQ. The CDR3 coding sequence is TGTGCCAGCAGCCAATACATTACGGGGGGCACCTACAATGAGCAGTTCTTC. The encoded protein is CASSQYITGGTYNEQFF.

This rearrangement joins TRBV2 to TRBJ1-2; a possible D gene is TRBD1 (5 bases). CDR3 size: 15 residues. V was cut by 5 bases and J by 1 base, with 14 bases left in between. CDR1 is SNHLY, CDR2 FYNNEI, per germline. CDR3 nucleotides: TGTGCCAGCAGTCTCGGGACGGCCTATAACTATGGCTACACCTTC. Encoded protein: CASSLGTAYNYGYTF.

This clone came up a few times. Other DNA sequences in this specimen translate into the identical CDR3. This chain joins TRBV9 and TRBJ1-3; D uncertain. The ends were cut back, 3 bases at V and 0 bases at J, with 4 bases in the middle. Germline CDR1 reads SGDLS; CDR2 reads YYNGEE. The CDR3 consists of 13 residues. CDR3 sequence (DNA): TGTGCCAGCAGCGCCAACTCTGGAAACACCATATATTTT. Residues: CASSANSGNTIYF.

Turning to this clone: Mismatch with germline at one junction end may stem from a read error. The V gene is TRBV7-7, the J gene TRBJ2-2, with 8 bases identical to TRBD2. Germline assignment: CDR1 SSHAT and CDR2 FNYEAQ (reference sequence). The CDR3 sequence is 17 residues long. In DNA form, the CDR3 reads TGTGCTAGCACCCAATTTGTCGGGGGGGAAAACACCGGGGAGCTGTTTTTT. This encodes CASTQFVGGENTGELFF.

The rearrangement links TRBV27 to TRBJ2-7; TRBD1 matches at 9 bases. The CDR3 totals 17 residues. Trimming cost V 3 bases and J 2 bases; bases outside gene matches: 11. Germline CDR1 is MNHEY and CDR2 is SMNVEV (reference sequence). CDR3 DNA: TGTGCCAGCAGTTTCTCCCCCGGGACAGGGTCGGCCTACGAGCAGTACTTC. The encoded protein is CASSFSPGTGSAYEQYF.

The chain joins TRBV5-4 to TRBJ1-2; D gene unclear. The CDR3 consists of 12 residues. The V and J ends lost 9 bases and 7 bases respectively, with 16 bases between them. From germline, CDR1 is SGHNT and CDR2 YYREEE (reference sequence). The CDR3 bases are TGTGCCACCTGGGAAAAGGGAGGTGGCTACACCTTC. It translates to CATWEKGGGYTF.

This clone appeared once. The chain recombines TRBV6-1 with TRBJ1-5; weak D call: TRBD1 (5 bases). Germline V gene lookup returns CDR1 MNHNS and CDR2 SASEGT. The V gene lost 1 base and the J gene lost 7 bases, with 11 bases spanning the gap. The CDR3 contains 14 residues. CDR3: CASSEGRGSQPQHF. The CDR3 region has the DNA TGTGCCAGCAGTGAAGGTCGGGGGAGCCAGCCCCAGCATTTT.